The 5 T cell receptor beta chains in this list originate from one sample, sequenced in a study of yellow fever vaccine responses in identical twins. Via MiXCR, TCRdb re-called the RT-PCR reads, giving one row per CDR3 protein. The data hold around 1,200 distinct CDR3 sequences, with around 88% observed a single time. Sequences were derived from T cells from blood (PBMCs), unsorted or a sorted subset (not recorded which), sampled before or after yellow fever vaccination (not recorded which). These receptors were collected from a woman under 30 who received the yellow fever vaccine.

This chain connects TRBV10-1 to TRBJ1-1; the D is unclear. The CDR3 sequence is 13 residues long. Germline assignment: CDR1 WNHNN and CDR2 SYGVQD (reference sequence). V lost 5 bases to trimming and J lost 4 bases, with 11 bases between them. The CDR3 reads CASSLGIRTEAFF. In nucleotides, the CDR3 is TGCGCCAGCAGTTTGGGCATCCGCACTGAAGCTTTCTTT.

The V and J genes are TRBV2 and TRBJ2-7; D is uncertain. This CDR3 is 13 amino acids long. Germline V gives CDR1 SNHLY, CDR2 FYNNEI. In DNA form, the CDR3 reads TGTGCGAACAAGAAGGACGTTACCTACGAGCAGTACTTC. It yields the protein CANKKDVTYEQYF.

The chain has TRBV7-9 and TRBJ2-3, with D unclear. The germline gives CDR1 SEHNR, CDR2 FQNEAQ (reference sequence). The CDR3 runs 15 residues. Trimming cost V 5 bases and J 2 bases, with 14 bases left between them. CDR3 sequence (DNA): TGTGCCAGCAGCGCGCTGGCGACAATCACAGATACGCAGTATTTT. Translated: CASSALATITDTQYF.

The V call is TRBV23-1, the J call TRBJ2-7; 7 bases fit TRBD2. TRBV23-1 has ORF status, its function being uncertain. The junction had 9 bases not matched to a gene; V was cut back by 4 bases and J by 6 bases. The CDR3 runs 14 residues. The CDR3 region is CASSPPRGGTEQYF. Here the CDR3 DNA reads TGCGCCAGCAGTCCACCCCGGGGAGGGACCGAGCAGTACTTC.

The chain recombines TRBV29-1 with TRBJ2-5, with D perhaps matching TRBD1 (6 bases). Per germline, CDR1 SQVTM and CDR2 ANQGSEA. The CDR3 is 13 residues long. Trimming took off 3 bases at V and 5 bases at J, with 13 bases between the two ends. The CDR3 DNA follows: TGCAGCGTTGACGGGACACCTCAGGAGACCCAGTACTTC. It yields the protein CSVDGTPQETQYF.